Below are 20 T cell receptor beta chains sequenced from a single sample in a study of T cells after yellow fever vaccination. TCRdb re-derived calls from the 5' RACE reads in MiXCR, one entry per CDR3 protein. The profile shows approximately 300,000 distinct CDR3 sequences, roughly 10% of them singletons. Source: CD4+ T cells sorted from PBMCs, taken 45 days after the yellow fever booster vaccination. These TCRs come from a man aged 18-30 years who received the YFV17D yellow fever vaccine.

This clonotype showed up many times. The chain links TRBV5-1 to TRBJ2-3; possibly TRBD1 or TRBD2 for D (5 bases each). Between the trimmed V and J ends, which lost 3 bases and 4 bases, there was a span of 15 bases. The CDR3 is made up of 15 amino acids. Germline loops: CDR1 SGHRS, CDR2 YFSETQ. The CDR3, as DNA: TGCGCCAGCAGCTCCCGGGACCCGAGGGCAGATACGCAGTATTTT. It encodes CASSSRDPRADTQYF. The full variable domain, its missing parts supplied by reference TRBV5-1 and TRBJ2-3, is KAGVTQTPRYLIKTRGQQVTLSCSPISGHRSVSWYQQTPGQGLQFLFEYFSETQRNKGNFPGRFSGRQFSNSRSEMNVSTLELGDSALYLCASSSRDPRADTQYFGPGTRLTVL.

This clonotype has only a few counts. The chain links TRBV27 to TRBJ2-7, with 7 nucleotides matching TRBD1. Germline loops: CDR1 MNHEY, CDR2 SMNVEV (reference sequence). The CDR3 has 18 amino acids. Trimming took 4 bases from V and 0 from J; bases not matched to a gene: 15. CDR3: CASSSRARQGRSSYEQYF. The CDR3 DNA sequence: TGTGCCAGCAGTTCCCGGGCCCGACAGGGAAGGAGCTCCTACGAGCAGTACTTC.

To note about this clonotype: One end of the junction fails to match germline, which may point to a read error. The V gene is TRBV4-1, the J gene TRBJ1-3; D is unresolved. The CDR3 has 12 amino acids. Per the germline V gene, CDR1 is MGHRA and CDR2 is YSYEKL. CDR3 sequence (DNA): TGCCCCAGTGGGGAGCATCGAAACACCATATATTTT. This gives the protein CPSGEHRNTIYF.

This clonotype was detected only a few times. The V gene is TRBV6-1, the J gene TRBJ2-4; D may correspond to TRBD1 or TRBD2 (5 bases each). This CDR3 contains 16 residues. Deletions cut 6 bases from V and 0 bases from J, with 15 bases between. Germline V gives CDR1 MNHNS, CDR2 SASEGT. Here the CDR3 reads CASRELRGPAKNIQYF. As DNA, the CDR3 is TGTGCCAGCAGGGAGCTGAGGGGACCAGCCAAAAACATTCAGTACTTC.

J is TRBJ2-2 and V is TRBV4-3; the D gene is possibly TRBD2 (7 bases). CDR3 length: 17 amino acids. V gave up 4 bases and J gave up 7 bases, with 22 bases separating them. Germline assignment: CDR1 LGHNA and CDR2 YSLEER. The CDR3 nucleotides read TGCGCCAGCAGCCTCCTAGTAGGCGGGGGCGAGGGCGGGGAGCTGTTTTTT. Encoded protein: CASSLLVGGGEGGELFF.

This clonotype has more than one count but fewer than ten. The chain has TRBV5-4 and TRBJ2-3; 7 nucleotides align to TRBD2. The CDR3 totals 15 residues. Germline CDR1 is SGHNT and CDR2 is YYREEE (reference sequence). Trimming took 1 base from V and 1 from J; bases not matched to a gene: 3. Here the CDR3 reads CASSLKLAGTDTQYF. The CDR3 bases are TGTGCCAGCAGCTTGAAGCTAGCGGGCACAGATACGCAGTATTTT.

This clonotype occurred a few times. The genes are TRBV10-1 and TRBJ2-3, with D perhaps matching TRBD1 (6 bases). Trimming removed 0 bases from V and 2 bases from J, with 12 bases in between. The CDR3 has 16 amino acids. Germline CDR1 WNHNN, CDR2 SYGVQD (reference sequence). The CDR3 region has the DNA TGCGCCAGCAGTGAGTCGACAGGCAAGACCACAGATACGCAGTATTTT. Its translation: CASSESTGKTTDTQYF.

The V call is TRBV9, the J call TRBJ1-6; no clear D gene. The V end was cut by 3 bases, the J end by 8 bases, with 12 bases between. The CDR3 length is 14 residues. Germline CDR1 reads SGDLS; CDR2 reads YYNGEE. Here the CDR3 DNA reads TGTGCCAGCAGCGAAACATACGGGTATTCACCCCTCCACTTT. Protein product: CASSETYGYSPLHF.

This clonotype was found a few times. The rearrangement joins TRBV5-1 to TRBJ1-2; 8 bases are a match to TRBD1. The germline V gene has CDR1 SGHRS and CDR2 YFSETQ. V shed 4 bases and J 13 bases; nucleotides not matched to a gene: 12. The CDR3 contains 13 residues. The CDR3 DNA reads as TGCGCCAGCAGCAACGGACAGGGCGGCTTATTCACCTTC. This sequence encodes CASSNGQGGLFTF.

This clonotype was seen more than once but under ten times. The gene calls are TRBV6-5 and TRBJ1-2; 7 bases fit TRBD1. Trimming at V came to 8 bases and at J to 3 bases, leaving 6 bases not matched to a gene. CDR3 length: 13 amino acids. Germline V gene sequence: CDR1 MNHEY, CDR2 SVGAGI. The CDR3 coding sequence is TGTGCCAGCTCGGGACAGACTTACTATGGCTACACCTTC. Protein sequence: CASSGQTYYGYTF.

This clonotype was observed many times. The chain is built from TRBV6-5 and TRBJ2-2, with 9 bases aligning to TRBD2. The CDR3 consists of 17 residues. Germline V gene lookup returns CDR1 MNHEY and CDR2 SVGAGI. The ends lost 0 bases at V and 3 bases at J; junction bases unmatched: 5. This CDR3 is CASSYSASGDYTGELFF. The CDR3 region has the DNA TGTGCCAGCAGTTACTCGGCTAGCGGGGATTACACCGGGGAGCTGTTTTTT.

The chain combines TRBV7-2 with TRBJ1-1; 7 nucleotides line up with TRBD1. V shed 1 base, J shed 6 bases, and the junction held 5 bases outside the gene matches. From germline, CDR1 is SGHTA and CDR2 FQGNSA. The CDR3 consists of 14 residues. DNA of the CDR3: TGTGCCAGCAGCTTAGACAGGGGTCTCGCTGAAGCTTTCTTT. It codes for CASSLDRGLAEAFF. The variable domain in full, with the rest retrieved from reference TRBV7-2 and TRBJ1-1, is GAGVSQSPSNKVTEKGKDVELRCDPISGHTALYWYRQSLGQGLEFLIYFQGNSAPDKSGLPSDRFSAERTGGSVSTLTIQRTQQEDSAVYLCASSLDRGLAEAFFGQGTRLTVV.

This clonotype was seen at least ten times. The chain uses TRBV12-3 or TRBV12-4 and TRBJ2-4; no clear D gene. The length of the CDR3 is 13 residues. Trimming took 9 bases from V and 7 from J, leaving 16 bases between them. The CDR3 region is CASRGDSRNIQYF. The CDR3 DNA follows: TGTGCCAGTAGAGGTGACTCTCGGAACATTCAGTACTTC.

This sequence joins TRBV2 and TRBJ1-4; D unclear. The germline CDR1 and CDR2 sequences are SNHLY and FYNNEI. The CDR3 sequence is 16 residues long. V lost 7 bases and J lost 6, with 21 bases in between. CDR3 protein: CASTGAVVGIDEKLFF. The CDR3 coding sequence is TGTGCCAGCACCGGCGCCGTAGTCGGAATCGATGAAAAACTGTTTTTT. Supplemented by reference TRBV2 and TRBJ1-4, the full variable domain reads EPEVTQTPSHQVTQMGQEVILRCVPISNHLYFYWYRQILGQKVEFLVSFYNNEISEKSEIFDDQFSVERPDGSNFTLKIRSTKLEDSAMYFCASTGAVVGIDEKLFFGSGTQLSVL.

This clonotype occurred a few times. The chain combines TRBV7-2 with TRBJ2-3; D unclear. V was trimmed by 4 bases and J by 7 bases, leaving 12 bases between them. The CDR3 has 13 amino acids. The germline V gene encodes CDR1 SGHTA and CDR2 FQGNSA. The CDR3 DNA sequence: TGTGCCAGCAGCTGGGAAAGGACGTATACGCAGTATTTT. Amino acids: CASSWERTYTQYF.

This chain joins TRBV11-2 and TRBJ1-5; no firm D call. V lost 5 bases and J 5 bases, leaving 10 bases between the germline ends. The CDR3 is 13 amino acids. Germline-derived CDR1 and CDR2 are SGHAT and FQNNGV. The CDR3 nucleotides are TGTGCCAGCAGCCCAGCTCGTTATCAGCCCCAGCATTTT. Its translation: CASSPARYQPQHF.

J is TRBJ1-4 and V is TRBV5-1; D is unclear. Germline V gene lookup returns CDR1 SGHRS and CDR2 YFSETQ. Trimming shortened V by 5 bases and J by 4 bases, and 9 bases separated the two germline ends. The CDR3 is 13 amino acids. CDR3 nucleotides: TGCGCCAGCAGGGTGAGCGTTAATGAAAAACTGTTTTTT. Protein sequence: CASRVSVNEKLFF.

A few counts support this clonotype. The rearrangement links TRBV29-1 to TRBJ2-1, with D perhaps TRBD2 (6 bases). Trimming took 3 bases from V and 7 from J, leaving 16 bases between them. The CDR3 spans 14 residues. Germline V gene sequence: CDR1 SQVTM, CDR2 ANQGSEA. CDR3 residues: CSVDNAGRMNEQFF. The CDR3 nucleotides are TGCAGCGTTGATAATGCAGGGAGGATGAATGAGCAGTTCTTC.

The chain uses TRBV7-9 and TRBJ1-1; D gene ambiguous. V lost 3 bases and J lost 0, with 8 bases in between. The CDR3 contains 14 residues. CDR1 is SEHNR and CDR2 is FQNEAQ in the germline V gene (reference sequence). CDR3: CASSFVSMNTEAFF. The CDR3 DNA sequence: TGTGCCAGCAGCTTCGTTTCCATGAACACTGAAGCTTTCTTT.

The chain couples TRBV24-1 to TRBJ1-2; 9 bases fit TRBD1. This CDR3 is 12 amino acids long. The V segment lost 9 bases and the J segment 6 bases; nucleotides outside the gene matches: 4. Germline lookup yields CDR1 KGHDR and CDR2 SFDVKD. The DNA of the CDR3 is TGTGCCACCCGGGACAGGGAAAATGGCTACACCTTC. Its protein product is CATRDRENGYTF.